The 20 T cell receptor beta chains in this list originate from one sample, sequenced in a study of blood T cell repertoires in COVID-19. Assay: immunoSEQ multiplex PCR; the TCRdb copy retains only in-frame clones and omits some. The sample records some 180,000 clones, around 85% being singletons. Material: peripheral blood. These receptors came from a woman aged 60-70 years with acute or convalescent COVID-19.

With regard to this clone: Other DNA variants within this sample encode the same CDR3. The V and J genes are TRBV9 and TRBJ2-5; 7 bases fit TRBD1. The ends lost 0 bases at V and 4 bases at J; junction bases unmatched: 0. CDR1 and CDR2 from the germline V gene are SGDLS and YYNGEE. The CDR3 extends over 13 amino acids. The DNA for the CDR3 is TGTGCCAGCAGCGTAGGACAGGGAGAGACCCAGTACTTC. Translating gives CASSVGQGETQYF. The variable domain in full, with the rest retrieved from reference TRBV9 and TRBJ2-5, is DSGVTQTPKHLITATGQRVTLRCSPRSGDLSVYWYQQSLDQGLQFLIQYYNGEERAKGNILERFSAQQFPDLHSELNLSSLELGDSALYFCASSVGQGETQYFGPGTRLLVL.

The chain carries TRBV19 and TRBJ1-2, with 9 bases identical to TRBD1. Germline values: CDR1 LNHDA, CDR2 SQIVND (reference sequence). There are 14 residues in the CDR3. Germline trimming cut 7 bases from V and 4 bases from J; bases unmatched to any gene: 7. In DNA, the CDR3 is TGTGCCAGTACTCAAACAGGGGGCCTCTATGGCTACACCTTC. Amino acids: CASTQTGGLYGYTF.

The chain has TRBV5-1 and TRBJ2-1; possible D gene TRBD1, 5 bases. V dropped 0 bases and J dropped 14 bases, with 12 bases sitting between them. From germline, CDR1 is SGHRS and CDR2 YFSETQ. This CDR3 is built from 12 residues. The CDR3 DNA sequence: TGCGCCAGCAGCTTGGAGTCCGCAGGGAAGTTCTTC. Translating it yields CASSLESAGKFF. The variable domain in full, completed from reference TRBV5-1 and TRBJ2-1, reads KAGVTQTPRYLIKTRGQQVTLSCSPISGHRSVSWYQQTPGQGLQFLFEYFSETQRNKGNFPGRFSGRQFSNSRSEMNVSTLELGDSALYLCASSLESAGKFFGPGTRLTVL.

This clone appeared a single time. V is TRBV30 and J is TRBJ2-5, with D perhaps matching TRBD1 (6 bases). V was trimmed by 0 bases and J by 5 bases, leaving 16 bases between them. Germline assignment: CDR1 GTSNPN and CDR2 SVGIG (reference sequence). The CDR3 sequence is 15 residues long. The CDR3 is CAWSVHRGMMETQYF. The CDR3 DNA sequence: TGTGCCTGGAGTGTACATAGGGGGATGATGGAGACCCAGTACTTC.

This chain joins TRBV2 and TRBJ2-2; 9 positions agree with TRBD1. The ends lost 6 bases at V and 1 base at J; junction bases unmatched: 3. The CDR3 length is 15 residues. Germline V CDR1 and CDR2: SNHLY, FYNNEI. This chain's CDR3 is CASRDRGLNTGELFF. CDR3 DNA: TGTGCCAGCAGGGACAGGGGATTGAACACCGGGGAGCTGTTTTTT.

The chain links TRBV11-1 to TRBJ1-2; weak D call: TRBD1 (5 bases). Trimming removed 5 bases at V and 4 bases at J, with 14 bases between. This CDR3 comprises 14 residues. CDR1 is SGHAT, CDR2 FQDESV, per germline (reference sequence). CDR3 nucleotides: TGTGCCAGCAGCATAACGGGGGGACCCTATGGCTACACCTTC. Protein: CASSITGGPYGYTF.

This clone was counted between two and nine times. The J gene is TRBJ2-5, the V gene TRBV7-9, with D unresolved. Per the germline V gene, CDR1 is SEHNR and CDR2 is FQNEAQ (reference sequence). V was pared by 5 bases and J by 1 base, with 14 bases between. The CDR3 runs to 15 residues. The CDR3 DNA is TGTGCCAGCAGCACGTACATGGCCCGCCAAGAGACCCAGTACTTC. Translating it yields CASSTYMARQETQYF.

This sequence joins TRBV19 and TRBJ2-2; TRBD1 agrees at 8 bases. The CDR3 extends over 20 amino acids. The ends lost 4 bases at V and 0 bases at J; junction bases unmatched: 16. Germline assignment: CDR1 LNHDA and CDR2 SQIVND (reference sequence). In DNA, the CDR3 is TGTGCCAGTAGTAAAAGGACAGGGTTGGTCGGATCCGCGAACACCGGGGAGCTGTTTTTT. Encoded protein: CASSKRTGLVGSANTGELFF. The full variable domain, rest sourced from reference TRBV19 and TRBJ2-2, is DGGITQSPKYLFRKEGQNVTLSCEQNLNHDAMYWYRQDPGQGLRLIYYSQIVNDFQKGDIAEGYSVSREKKESFPLTVTSAQKNPTAFYLCASSKRTGLVGSANTGELFFGEGSRLTVL.

The rearrangement links TRBV18 to TRBJ2-1; D is ambiguous. The CDR3 is made up of 15 amino acids. Trimming removed 1 base at V and 2 bases at J, with 9 bases between. The germline V gene encodes CDR1 KGHSH and CDR2 LQKENI. CDR3 coding DNA: TGTGCCAGCTCACCACAGGAGTCAGCCTACAATGAGCAGTTCTTC. The encoded protein is CASSPQESAYNEQFF.

This chain joins TRBV7-2 and TRBJ2-4; tentatively, D is TRBD1 (5 bases). CDR3 length equals 18 residues. Germline CDR1 and CDR2: SGHTA and FQGNSA. With 5 bases removed from V and 3 bases from J, the gap between germline ends came to 23 bases. The CDR3 loop is CASSPHSSGLGDKNIQYF. The CDR3 bases are TGTGCCAGCAGCCCCCACTCCTCAGGGCTGGGTGACAAAAACATTCAGTACTTC.

V gene TRBV6-6 combines with J gene TRBJ1-4; D remains unclear. The V and J ends lost 11 bases and 7 bases respectively, with 20 bases between them. This CDR3 contains 14 residues. Germline V gene lookup returns CDR1 MNHNY and CDR2 SVGAGI (reference sequence). The CDR3 reads CAYAEEPTREKLFF. In DNA form, the CDR3 reads TGTGCCTACGCGGAAGAGCCCACGCGTGAAAAACTGTTTTTT.

The chain employs TRBV4-2 and TRBJ2-1; 9 bases align to TRBD2. Losses at the gene ends were 0 bases for V and 7 bases for J; bases not matched to a gene: 7. From germline, CDR1 is LGHNA and CDR2 YNFKEQ. The CDR3 is made up of 16 amino acids. CDR3 sequence: CASSQEPSGERNEQFF. In DNA form, the CDR3 reads TGTGCCAGCAGCCAAGAACCTAGCGGGGAAAGGAATGAGCAGTTCTTC.

This chain's CDR3 is CASSLSREQFF. CDR3 bases: TGTGCCAGCAGCTTAAGCAGGGAGCAGTTCTTC. The genes are TRBV11-2 and TRBJ2-1; the D is unclear. This CDR3 contains 11 residues. The germline gives CDR1 SGHAT, CDR2 FQNNGV. V shed 2 bases and J shed 10 bases, with 6 bases lying between them.

This clone was recorded once. The gene calls are TRBV7-3 and TRBJ2-2; 15 bases fit TRBD2. CDR1 and CDR2 (germline): SGHTA, FQGTGA. The CDR3 is 16 residues long. V shed 7 bases and J 4 bases; nucleotides not matched to a gene: 4. The chain's CDR3 is CASKPGLAGGTGELFF. The CDR3 DNA follows: TGTGCCAGCAAGCCGGGACTAGCGGGGGGCACCGGGGAGCTGTTTTTT.

The rearrangement links TRBV7-2 to TRBJ1-2, with unresolved D. Between the trimmed V and J ends, which lost 4 bases and 4 bases, there was a span of 16 bases. Germline CDR1 and CDR2: SGHTA and FQGNSA. This CDR3 is 15 amino acids long. DNA of the CDR3: TGTGCCAGCAGCTCAAGAGCCACCGGGGTCTATGGCTACACCTTC. It is translated as CASSSRATGVYGYTF.

This clone appeared a single time. The chain links TRBV5-4 to TRBJ2-1; TRBD2 matches 12 bases. There are 19 residues in the CDR3. The germline gives CDR1 SGHNT, CDR2 YYREEE (reference sequence). V gave up 5 bases and J gave up 0 bases; unmatched junction bases: 12. Here the CDR3 DNA reads TGTGCCAGCAGGATAGGACTAGCGGGATTAGGGGGCTCCTACAATGAGCAGTTCTTC. This encodes CASRIGLAGLGGSYNEQFF. Variable domain in full (rest from reference TRBV5-4 and TRBJ2-1): ETGVTQSPTHLIKTRGQQVTLRCSSQSGHNTVSWYQQALGQGPQFIFQYYREEENGRGNFPPRFSGLQFPNYSSELNVNALELDDSALYLCASRIGLAGLGGSYNEQFFGPGTRLTVL.

The rearrangement uses TRBV6-6 and TRBJ2-7; TRBD1 matches at 12 bases. The CDR3 totals 14 residues. From germline, CDR1 is MNHNY and CDR2 SVGAGI (reference sequence). V trimming: 8 bases; J trimming: 6 bases; junction bases outside the gene matches: 8. In DNA, the CDR3 is TGTGCCAGCGACCCGGGACAGGGGGCGCGCGAGCAGTACTTC. Residues: CASDPGQGAREQYF.

This chain joins TRBV19 and TRBJ2-2; TRBD1 matches 9 bases. The CDR3 extends over 15 amino acids. V shed 8 bases and J 6 bases; nucleotides not matched to a gene: 10. In germline, CDR1 is LNHDA, CDR2 SQIVND (reference sequence). As DNA, the CDR3 is TGTGCCAGTGGGACAGGGTCAGTTGCGGCCGGGGAGCTGTTTTTT. It codes for CASGTGSVAAGELFF.

This chain uses TRBV18 with TRBJ1-2, with D unclear. The germline CDR1 and CDR2 sequences are KGHSH and LQKENI. Trimming left V 2 bases short and J 7 bases short, with 17 bases between. This CDR3 is built from 15 residues. The CDR3 DNA reads as TGTGCCAGCTCACCAAACGCCGCGCAAGCGGGTGGCTACACCTTC. Protein sequence: CASSPNAAQAGGYTF. Full variable domain (rest looked up from reference TRBV18 and TRBJ1-2): NAGVMQNPRHLVRRRGQEARLRCSPMKGHSHVYWYRQLPEEGLKFMVYLQKENIIDESGMPKERFSAEFPKEGPSILRIQQVVRGDSAAYFCASSPNAAQAGGYTFGSGTRLTVV.

The chain carries TRBV6-5 and TRBJ2-7; the match to TRBD2 covers 11 bases. The CDR3 runs 15 residues. V lost 4 bases to trimming and J lost 3 bases; unmatched junction nucleotides: 5. CDR1 is MNHEY, CDR2 SVGAGI, per germline. The CDR3 DNA follows: TGTGCCAGCAGTTCCCGTAGCGGGAGGGTCTACGAGCAGTACTTC. It yields the protein CASSSRSGRVYEQYF.